These 23 T cell receptor beta chains originate from one sample sequenced in a study of blood T cells in healthy people across ages. The use of a sample-barcoded 5' primer and a J-beta primer mix characterized a second PCR of about 6 to 12 cycles. A single record per CDR3 protein comes from TCRdb applying MiXCR to the 5' RACE reads. The repertoire holds some 880,000 distinct CDR3 sequences, with roughly 40% as singletons. The sample comprised blood. These receptors all stem from a man younger than 35 in good health.

This clonotype has more than one count but fewer than ten. The J gene is TRBJ2-5, the V gene TRBV6-2 or TRBV6-3; no firm D call. The J call may not be correct, given that the DNA end is closer to TRBJ2-7. CDR1 is MNHEY, CDR2 SVGEGT, per germline. CDR3 length equals 13 residues. As DNA, the CDR3 is TGTGCCAGCAGTTACAAACAGTTCTACGAGCAGTACTTC. Translated, it gives CASSYKQFYEQYF.

A remark on this clonotype: The DNA is left out, because the CDR3 cannot be placed on it with certainty; the CDR3 is given as TCRdb lists it. This chain connects TRBV2 to TRBJ2-7; the table assigns TRBD1, which was not confirmed against the DNA. The CDR3 spans 16 amino acids, including both terminal residues. Germline V gives CDR1 SNHLY, CDR2 FYNNEI. CDR3 in amino acids: CASILGDRGRGETQYF.

V gene TRBV20-1 combines with J gene TRBJ1-1; D not resolved. The CDR3 extends over 14 amino acids. V was clipped by 3 bases and J by 4 bases, with 15 bases between them. CDR1 is DFQATT and CDR2 is SNEGSKA in the germline V gene (reference sequence). CDR3 bases: TGCAGTGCTAGTGGTGGGATGGTGGGCACTGAAGCTTTCTTT. Its protein is CSASGGMVGTEAFF.

This clonotype was seen only once. A read error may account for a junction end that differs from germline. The chain has TRBV7-9 and TRBJ2-1; TRBD2 aligns across 7 bases. CDR3 length: 15 residues. The germline gives CDR1 SEHNR, CDR2 FQNEAQ (reference sequence). The CDR3 is CVSSLASGHSDEQFF. CDR3 DNA: TGTGTCAGCAGCTTAGCTAGCGGCCACTCGGATGAGCAGTTCTTC.

Details on this clonotype: Germline is not matched at one junction end, which may reflect a read error. The chain employs TRBV4-1 and TRBJ2-3; D is ambiguous. Germline V gene sequence: CDR1 MGHRA, CDR2 YSYEKL. The CDR3 runs to 14 residues. The chain's CDR3 is CAGSPSLATDTQYF. CDR3 in DNA: TGCGCCGGCAGCCCCTCCCTCGCGACAGATACGCAGTATTTT.

Points on this clonotype: With a much larger clone just one base away, this may be a read error. The chain is built from TRBV5-5 and TRBJ2-1, with D possibly TRBD1 on 6 matching bases. V was trimmed by 4 bases and J by 8 bases, leaving 13 bases between them. The germline gives CDR1 SGHKS, CDR2 YYEKEE (reference sequence). The length of the CDR3 is 13 residues. Written as DNA, the CDR3 is TGTGCCAGCAGCACGACAGGTTACGATGAGCAGTTCTTC. Translating it yields CASSTTGYDEQFF.

The rearrangement joins TRBV7-2 to TRBJ2-1; D tentatively reads TRBD1 or TRBD2 (5 bases each). The CDR3 length is 14 residues. The V end was cut by 1 base, the J end by 5 bases, with 9 bases between. CDR1 SGHTA and CDR2 FQGNSA come from the germline V gene. The CDR3 is CASSLEGSDNEQFF. DNA of the CDR3: TGTGCCAGCAGCTTAGAGGGGAGCGACAATGAGCAGTTCTTC.

The sample holds a few counts of this clonotype. The chain combines TRBV2 with TRBJ1-2, with D tentatively TRBD1 (6 bases). Trimming took 5 bases from V and 0 from J, leaving 13 bases between them. The CDR3 runs to 15 residues. Germline values: CDR1 SNHLY, CDR2 FYNNEI. In nucleotides, the CDR3 is TGTGCCAGCAGTCCCACAGGGATGTCTAACTATGGCTACACCTTC. Protein: CASSPTGMSNYGYTF.

The chain recombines TRBV4-3 with TRBJ2-1; D is perhaps TRBD1 (6 bases). The DNA end is more similar to TRBJ2-7, so the J call may be wrong. Germline values: CDR1 LGHNA, CDR2 YSLEER. The CDR3 sequence is 14 residues long. CDR3 in amino acids: CASSQAYTGNEQYF. The DNA of the CDR3 is TGCGCCAGCAGCCAAGCTTATACAGGGAATGAGCAGTACTTC.

This clonotype was counted only a few times. The genes are TRBV12-3 or TRBV12-4 and TRBJ1-2; a weak D match, TRBD1 (6 bases). Trimming shortened V by 2 bases and J by 10 bases, and 11 bases separated the two germline ends. The CDR3 length is 12 residues. The CDR3 nucleotides read TGTGCCAGCAGTTTATCAGGACAGTACTACACCTTC. Encoded protein: CASSLSGQYYTF.

This clonotype was detected ten times or more. The chain joins TRBV5-1 to TRBJ1-2; D gene unclear. There are 13 residues in the CDR3. Trimming took 0 bases from V and 7 from J, leaving 10 bases between them. Germline loops: CDR1 SGHRS, CDR2 YFSETQ. The CDR3 here is CASSLDMGSGYTF. CDR3 nucleotide sequence: TGCGCCAGCAGCTTGGATATGGGGTCTGGCTACACCTTC. Looking up the rest from reference TRBV5-1 and TRBJ1-2 gives the full variable domain: KAGVTQTPRYLIKTRGQQVTLSCSPISGHRSVSWYQQTPGQGLQFLFEYFSETQRNKGNFPGRFSGRQFSNSRSEMNVSTLELGDSALYLCASSLDMGSGYTFGSGTRLTVV.

DNA of the CDR3: TGCAGTGCTAGAGATCCGGGCGGGGGGCTATACGAGCAGTACTTC. This encodes CSARDPGGGLYEQYF. The chain recombines TRBV20-1 with TRBJ2-7; 8 positions match TRBD2. Germline loops: CDR1 DFQATT, CDR2 SNEGSKA (reference sequence). The CDR3 is 15 amino acids. After removal of 0 bases from V and 4 bases from J, the junction contained 8 bases not matched to a gene.

Worth noting for this clonotype: A much more abundant neighbour one base away suggests this may be a read error. The CDR3 DNA reads TGTGCCAGCAGTGTGTCGGGAGCCAAAAACATTCAGTACTTC. Translated, it gives CASSVSGAKNIQYF. The genes are TRBV12-3 or TRBV12-4 and TRBJ2-4; D gene ambiguous. Trimming left V 5 bases short and J 0 bases short, with 8 bases between. CDR3 length: 14 amino acids.

V and J are TRBV3-1 and TRBJ2-5; D remains unclear. The germline V and J ends were trimmed by 1 base and 11 bases, with 14 bases remaining between them. There are 13 residues in the CDR3. Germline V gene lookup returns CDR1 LGHDT and CDR2 YNNKEL (reference sequence). This CDR3 reads CASSQGGWDEQYF. CDR3 bases: TGTGCCAGCAGCCAAGGGGGTTGGGATGAGCAGTACTTC.

This clonotype came up many times. This sequence joins TRBV5-1 and TRBJ2-3; 10 bases fit TRBD2. The germline CDR1 and CDR2 sequences are SGHRS and YFSETQ. Trimming at V came to 0 bases and at J to 2 bases, leaving 3 bases not matched to a gene. The CDR3 sequence is 16 residues long. The chain's CDR3 is CASSLVLAGPTDTQYF. CDR3 DNA sequence: TGCGCCAGCAGCTTGGTACTAGCGGGGCCCACAGATACGCAGTATTTT. Full variable domain (outside the CDR3, taken from reference TRBV5-1 and TRBJ2-3): KAGVTQTPRYLIKTRGQQVTLSCSPISGHRSVSWYQQTPGQGLQFLFEYFSETQRNKGNFPGRFSGRQFSNSRSEMNVSTLELGDSALYLCASSLVLAGPTDTQYFGPGTRLTVL.

This clonotype was counted between two and nine times. The V call is TRBV9, the J call TRBJ1-1; 7 bases line up with TRBD1. The CDR3 consists of 17 residues. With 0 bases clipped from V and 3 bases from J, the junction kept 11 bases outside the gene matches. Per germline, CDR1 SGDLS and CDR2 YYNGEE. DNA for the CDR3: TGTGCCAGCAGCGTAGGACAGGGCATGATCGAGTACACTGAAGCTTTCTTT. It codes for CASSVGQGMIEYTEAFF.

The chain joins TRBV13 to TRBJ1-2; D might be TRBD1 (5 bases). The CDR3 has 13 residues. Trimming left V 6 bases short and J 4 bases short, with 12 bases between. The germline V gene has CDR1 PRHDT and CDR2 FYEKMQ (reference sequence). CDR3 amino acids: CASSGDSIYGYTF. CDR3 sequence (DNA): TGTGCCAGCAGTGGAGACAGCATCTATGGCTACACCTTC.

V gene TRBV7-9 combines with J gene TRBJ2-1; D gene uncertain. The CDR3 contains 14 residues. Germline V lookup: CDR1 SEHNR, CDR2 FQNEAQ (reference sequence). Trimming stripped 8 bases from V and 5 bases from J, with 16 bases between. The CDR3 loop is CASYQVSGNNEQFF. CDR3 bases: TGTGCCAGCTACCAGGTTTCGGGTAACAATGAGCAGTTCTTC.

This clonotype was counted at least ten times. The chain uses TRBV5-1 and TRBJ2-3; TRBD1 might be the D (6 bases). Germline loops: CDR1 SGHRS, CDR2 YFSETQ. The CDR3 is made up of 17 amino acids. The V end lost 4 bases, the J end lost 1 base, and 19 bases lay between the germline ends. The CDR3 region has the DNA TGCGCCAGCAGCACCCATTACAGGGTCGTCGGCACAGATACGCAGTATTTT. Protein: CASSTHYRVVGTDTQYF.

This clonotype came up many times. The J gene is TRBJ2-3, the V gene TRBV12-3 or TRBV12-4; D remains ambiguous. Trimming removed 6 bases from V and 5 bases from J, with 15 bases in between. The CDR3 sequence is 14 residues long. CDR3 residues: CASSPTRLGDTQYF. The CDR3 coding sequence is TGTGCCAGCAGCCCGACTCGCCTTGGAGATACGCAGTATTTT.

The chain is built from TRBV5-1 and TRBJ1-1, with TRBD1 as a possible D gene (5 bases). V was cut by 0 bases and J by 4 bases, with 13 bases left in between. CDR1 is SGHRS and CDR2 is YFSETQ in the germline V gene. The CDR3 is 15 amino acids. CDR3 amino acids: CASSLVGGVGTEAFF. CDR3 in DNA: TGCGCCAGCAGCTTGGTAGGAGGGGTGGGCACTGAAGCTTTCTTT.

A few counts support this clonotype. The rearrangement joins TRBV20-1 to TRBJ1-1; D is perhaps TRBD1 (6 bases). This CDR3 contains 14 residues. Germline V gene data show CDR1 as DFQATT and CDR2 as SNEGSKA (reference sequence). The V end was cut by 3 bases, the J end by 0 bases, with 11 bases between. This CDR3 reads CSAREDRMNTEAFF. The DNA for the CDR3 is TGCAGTGCTAGGGAAGACAGGATGAACACTGAAGCTTTCTTT.

The rearrangement uses TRBV7-8 and TRBJ2-1; D is unclear. The CDR3 spans 13 residues. The germline V gene has CDR1 SGHVS and CDR2 FQNEAQ. Trimming took off 1 base at V and 10 bases at J, with 11 bases between the two ends. CDR3 DNA sequence: TGTGCCAGCAGCTTAGAAAGCCGATGGGAGCAGTTCTTC. Amino acid sequence: CASSLESRWEQFF.